This is a list of T cell receptor beta chains from one sample in a study of shared clonotypes between healthy human individuals. The method was immunoSEQ multiplex PCR; TCRdb's version includes in-frame clones alone and lacks a portion of them. The sample has about 480,000 clones; about 79% are singletons. The material sequenced was PBMCs. These receptors originate from a woman aged 40 to 50 in good health. Some clones in this sample may be carry-over from other donors' samples. Both conserved end residues are part of each CDR3. The D gene is left open where the match is weak. Expanded clones are given a class, and other clones once, few, many or no size at all.

J gene	D gene	V gene	clone size	CDR3 protein	CDR3 DNA
TRBJ2-1	TRBD1	TRBV7-3	-	CASGQGVNNEQFF	TGTGCCAGCGGACAGGGGGTTAACAATGAGCAGTTCTTC
TRBJ2-7	TRBD2	TRBV7-2	-	CASSLGAGGAYEQYF	TGTGCCAGCAGCTTAGGAGCGGGAGGTGCCTACGAGCAGTACTTC
TRBJ2-7	-	TRBV9	once	CASSVDAGNTYEQYF	TGTGCCAGCAGCGTAGATGCAGGGAATACCTACGAGCAGTACTTC
TRBJ2-7	-	TRBV11-2	-	CAVGGGYEQYF	TGTGCCGTGGGGGGCGGCTACGAGCAGTACTTC
TRBJ2-2	-	TRBV10-3	few	CAISADRQGTGELFF	TGTGCCATCAGTGCAGACAGGCAAGGGACCGGGGAGCTGTTTTTT
TRBJ2-7	TRBD1	TRBV7-9	-	CASSLGTGPYEQYF	TGTGCCAGCAGCTTGGGGACAGGGCCTTACGAGCAGTACTTC
TRBJ2-1	TRBD2	TRBV30	-	CAWRKGLAGAGEQFF	TGTGCCTGGAGAAAGGGACTAGCGGGAGCGGGGGAGCAGTTCTTC
TRBJ2-7	TRBD2	TRBV28	few	CASSLRLAGGYEQYF	TGTGCCAGCAGCCTGAGACTAGCGGGGGGTTACGAGCAGTACTTC
TRBJ2-3	-	TRBV9	-	CASKVGTDTQYF	TGTGCCAGCAAGGTTGGCACAGATACGCAGTATTTT
TRBJ2-5	-	TRBV30	-	CAWSVNFGAETQYF	TGTGCCTGGAGTGTAAATTTTGGGGCAGAGACCCAGTACTTC
TRBJ2-4	-	TRBV15	-	CATSRDPAGGGNIQYF	TGTGCCACCAGCAGAGATCCGGCAGGCGGTGGAAACATTCAGTACTTC
TRBJ2-1	-	TRBV11-3	-	CASSLEGGLEQFF	TGTGCCAGCAGCTTAGAGGGGGGGCTTGAGCAGTTCTTC
TRBJ1-1	TRBD1	TRBV30	-	CASDRGGTEAFF	TGTGCCTCGGACAGGGGAGGCACAGAAGCTTTCTTT
TRBJ1-5	TRBD1	TRBV27	once	CASSLFRGLSQPQHF	TGTGCCAGCAGTTTATTCAGGGGGCTGAGTCAGCCCCAGCATTTT